Described below is a single T cell receptor (beta chain) sequence and its context. This sample is drawn from a study of type 1 regulatory T cells. At the level of the study: T-allo10 is an in vitro-generated, Tr1-enriched CD4 T cell product specific for alloantigen.

Trimming removed 2 bases from V and 6 bases from J, with 11 bases in between. The CDR3 is 14 amino acids. CDR1 SGHDT and CDR2 YYEEEE come from the germline V gene. TCRdb independently ran MiXCR on the reads; one entry per CDR3 protein. This table holds over 90,000 distinct CDR3 sequences, roughly 28% found once. This clonotype was sampled from a human donor in good health. The chain uses TRBV5-6 and TRBJ2-2; no definite D call. Material for sequencing was CD4+ T cells, either the whole sample or a sorted fraction (not recorded which). The chain's CDR3 is CASSLGLFAGELFF. The DNA for the CDR3 is TGTGCCAGCAGCTTAGGATTGTTTGCCGGGGAGCTGTTTTTT.